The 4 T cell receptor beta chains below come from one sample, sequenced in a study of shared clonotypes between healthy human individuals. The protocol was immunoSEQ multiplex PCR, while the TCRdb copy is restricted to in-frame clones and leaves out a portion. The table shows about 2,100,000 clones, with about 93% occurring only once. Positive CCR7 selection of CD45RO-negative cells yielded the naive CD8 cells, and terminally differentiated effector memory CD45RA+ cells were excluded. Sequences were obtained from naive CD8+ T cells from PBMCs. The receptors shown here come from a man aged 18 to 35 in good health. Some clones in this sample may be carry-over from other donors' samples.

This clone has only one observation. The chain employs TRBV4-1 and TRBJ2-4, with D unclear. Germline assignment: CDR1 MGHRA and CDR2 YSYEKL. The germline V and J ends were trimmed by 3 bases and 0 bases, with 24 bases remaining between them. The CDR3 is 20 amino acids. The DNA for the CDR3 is TGCGCCAGCAGCCAGTTTATTGGGGTACCAGTTGAGATAGCCAAAAACATTCAGTACTTC. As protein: CASSQFIGVPVEIAKNIQYF.

The CDR3 DNA sequence: TGTGCCATCAGTGACGAGGGGCCCTCCGAGCAGTACTTC. Amino acid sequence: CAISDEGPSEQYF. The V gene is TRBV10-3, the J gene TRBJ2-7; D is perhaps TRBD1 or TRBD2 (5 bases each). The V and J ends lost 3 bases and 6 bases respectively, with 12 bases between them. The CDR3 extends over 13 amino acids. The germline V gene encodes CDR1 ENHRY and CDR2 SYGVKD.

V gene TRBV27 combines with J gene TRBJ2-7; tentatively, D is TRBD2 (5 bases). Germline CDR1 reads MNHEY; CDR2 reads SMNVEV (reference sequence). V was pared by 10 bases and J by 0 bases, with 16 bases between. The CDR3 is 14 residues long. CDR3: CAIRSGGSSYEQYF. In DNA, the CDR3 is TGTGCCATCCGAAGCGGTGGGAGCTCCTACGAGCAGTACTTC.

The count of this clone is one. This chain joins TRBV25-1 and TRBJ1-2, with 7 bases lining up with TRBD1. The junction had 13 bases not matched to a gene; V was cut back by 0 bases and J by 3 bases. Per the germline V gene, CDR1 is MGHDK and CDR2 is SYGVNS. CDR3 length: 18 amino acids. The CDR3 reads CASSEYKQGPEPYYGYTF. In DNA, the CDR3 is TGTGCCAGCAGTGAATACAAACAGGGGCCGGAGCCCTACTATGGCTACACCTTC.